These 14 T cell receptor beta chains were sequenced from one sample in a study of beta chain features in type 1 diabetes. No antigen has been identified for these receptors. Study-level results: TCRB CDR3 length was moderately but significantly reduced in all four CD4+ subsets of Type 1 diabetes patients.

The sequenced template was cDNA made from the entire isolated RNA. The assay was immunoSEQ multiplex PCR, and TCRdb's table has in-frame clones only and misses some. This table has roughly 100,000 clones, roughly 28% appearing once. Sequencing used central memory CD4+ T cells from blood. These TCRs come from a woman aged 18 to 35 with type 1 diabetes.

CDR3 coding DNA: TGTGCCAGCAGCAGGGACAGGACTTCAATCAGCCCCCAGCATTTT. It specifies CASSRDRTSISPQHF. This chain links TRBV7-9 with TRBJ1-5; 8 nucleotides match TRBD1. Germline CDR1 SEHNR, CDR2 FQNEAQ (reference sequence). V lost 5 bases to trimming and J lost 10 bases; unmatched junction nucleotides: 13. CDR3 length equals 15 residues. Filled out from reference TRBV7-9 and TRBJ1-5, the complete variable domain reads DTGVSQNPRHKITKRGQNVTFRCDPISEHNRLYWYRQTLGQGPEFLTYFQNEAQLEKSRLLSDRFSAERPKGSFSTLEIQRTEQGDSAMYLCASSRDRTSISPQHFGDGTRLSIL.

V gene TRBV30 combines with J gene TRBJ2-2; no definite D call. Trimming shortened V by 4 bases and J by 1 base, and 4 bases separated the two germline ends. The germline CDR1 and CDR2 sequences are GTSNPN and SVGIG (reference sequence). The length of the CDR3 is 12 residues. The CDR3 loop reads CAWTGNTGELFF. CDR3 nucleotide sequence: TGTGCCTGGACAGGGAACACCGGGGAGCTGTTTTTT.

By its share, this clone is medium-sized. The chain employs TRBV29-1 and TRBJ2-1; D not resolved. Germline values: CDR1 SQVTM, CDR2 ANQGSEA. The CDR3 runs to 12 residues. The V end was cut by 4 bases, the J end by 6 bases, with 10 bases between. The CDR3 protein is CSVVWLANEQFF. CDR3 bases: TGCAGCGTTGTTTGGCTCGCCAATGAGCAGTTCTTC.

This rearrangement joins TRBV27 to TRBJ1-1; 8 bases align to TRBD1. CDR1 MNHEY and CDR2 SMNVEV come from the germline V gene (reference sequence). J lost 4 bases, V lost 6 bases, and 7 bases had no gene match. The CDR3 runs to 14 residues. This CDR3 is CASRYRQGSTEAFF. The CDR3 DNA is TGTGCCAGCAGATACAGACAGGGGAGCACTGAAGCTTTCTTT.

CDR3 loop: CASSRQGFAADTQYF. DNA of the CDR3: TGCGCCAGCAGCCGACAGGGGTTTGCCGCAGATACGCAGTATTTT. The genes are TRBV5-1 and TRBJ2-3; TRBD1 matches at 8 bases. The CDR3 sequence is 15 residues long. The germline CDR1 and CDR2 sequences are SGHRS and YFSETQ. V trimming: 4 bases; J trimming: 4 bases; junction bases outside the gene matches: 8.

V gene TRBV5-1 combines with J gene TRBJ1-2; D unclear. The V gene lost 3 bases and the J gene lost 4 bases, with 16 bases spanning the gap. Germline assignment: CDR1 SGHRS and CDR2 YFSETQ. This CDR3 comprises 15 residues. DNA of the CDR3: TGCGCCAGCAGCTCCGCACAGAATCCCGTCTATGGCTACACCTTC. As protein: CASSSAQNPVYGYTF.

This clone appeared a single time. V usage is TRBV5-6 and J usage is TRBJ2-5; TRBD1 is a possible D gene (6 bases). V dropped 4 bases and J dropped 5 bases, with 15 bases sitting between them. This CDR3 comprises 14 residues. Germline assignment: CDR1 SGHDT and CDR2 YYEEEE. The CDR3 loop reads CASSPGQLWETQYF. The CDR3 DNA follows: TGTGCCAGCAGCCCGGGACAACTTTGGGAGACCCAGTACTTC.

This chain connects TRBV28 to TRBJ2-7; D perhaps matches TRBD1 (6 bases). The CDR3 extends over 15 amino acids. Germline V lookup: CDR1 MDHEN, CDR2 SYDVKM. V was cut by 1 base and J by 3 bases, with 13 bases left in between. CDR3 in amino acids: CASSLSQGLFYEQYF. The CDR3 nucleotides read TGTGCCAGCAGTTTATCACAGGGCCTATTCTACGAGCAGTACTTC.

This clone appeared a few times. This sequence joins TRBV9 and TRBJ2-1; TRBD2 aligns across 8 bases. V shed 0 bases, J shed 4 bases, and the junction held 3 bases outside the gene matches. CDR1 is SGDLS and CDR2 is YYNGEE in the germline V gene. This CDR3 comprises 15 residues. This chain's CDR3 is CASSVVGGRYNEQFF. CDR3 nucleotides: TGTGCCAGCAGCGTAGTCGGCGGGAGGTACAATGAGCAGTTCTTC.

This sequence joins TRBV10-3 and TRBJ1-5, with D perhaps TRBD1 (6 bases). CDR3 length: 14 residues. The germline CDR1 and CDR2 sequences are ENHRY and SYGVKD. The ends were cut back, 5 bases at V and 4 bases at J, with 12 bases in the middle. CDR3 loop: CAISPTGPNQPQHF. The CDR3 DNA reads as TGTGCCATCAGTCCCACAGGGCCAAATCAGCCCCAGCATTTT.

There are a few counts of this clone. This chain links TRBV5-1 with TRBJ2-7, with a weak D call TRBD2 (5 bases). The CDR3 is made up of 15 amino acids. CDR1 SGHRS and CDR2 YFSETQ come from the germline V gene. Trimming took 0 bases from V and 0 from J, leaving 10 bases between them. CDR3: CASSLGDGNSYEQYF. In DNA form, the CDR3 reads TGCGCCAGCAGCTTGGGAGACGGGAACTCCTACGAGCAGTACTTC.

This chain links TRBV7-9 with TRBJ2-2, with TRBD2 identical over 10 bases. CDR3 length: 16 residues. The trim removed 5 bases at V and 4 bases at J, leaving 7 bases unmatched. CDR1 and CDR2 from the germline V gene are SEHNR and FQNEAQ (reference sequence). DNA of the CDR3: TGTGCCAGCAGCCCTAGCGGGAGTCAGGGCACCGGGGAGCTGTTTTTT. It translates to CASSPSGSQGTGELFF. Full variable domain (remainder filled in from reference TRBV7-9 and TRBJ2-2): DTGVSQNPRHKITKRGQNVTFRCDPISEHNRLYWYRQTLGQGPEFLTYFQNEAQLEKSRLLSDRFSAERPKGSFSTLEIQRTEQGDSAMYLCASSPSGSQGTGELFFGEGSRLTVL.

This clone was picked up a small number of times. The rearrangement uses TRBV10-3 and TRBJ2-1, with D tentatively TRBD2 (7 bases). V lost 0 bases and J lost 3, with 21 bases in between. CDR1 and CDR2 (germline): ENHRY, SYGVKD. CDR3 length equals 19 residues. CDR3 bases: TGTGCCATCAGTGAGTCGACTCGGGGGGCGGGAGTAGGCTACAATGAGCAGTTCTTC. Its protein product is CAISESTRGAGVGYNEQFF.

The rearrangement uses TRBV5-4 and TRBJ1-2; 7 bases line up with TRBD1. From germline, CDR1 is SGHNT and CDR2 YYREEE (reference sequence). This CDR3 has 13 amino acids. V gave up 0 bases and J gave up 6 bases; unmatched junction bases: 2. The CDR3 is CASSLGGGDGYTF. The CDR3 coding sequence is TGTGCCAGCAGCTTGGGAGGGGGCGATGGCTACACCTTC.